These 5 T cell receptor beta chains were all obtained from the same sample, sequenced in a study of cytomegalovirus exposure and HLA in healthy donors. In the PCR, 60 Vbeta and 13 Jbeta primers were used. The protocol was immunoSEQ multiplex PCR, while the TCRdb copy is restricted to in-frame clones and leaves out a portion. The top ten clones hold roughly 7.4% of a sample with 150,000 to 200,000 clones, approximately 80% of them seen once. The sample comprised PBMCs. The source is a male donor in good health and CMV-seropositive.

The V call is TRBV7-8, the J call TRBJ2-1, with TRBD2 matching over 10 bases. V shed 10 bases, J shed 5 bases, and the junction held 5 bases outside the gene matches. The CDR3 runs to 13 residues. Germline V gene data show CDR1 as SGHVS and CDR2 as FQNEAQ. The CDR3 bases are TGTGCCATTCTACTAGCGGGGAACAATGAGCAGTTCTTC. It translates to CAILLAGNNEQFF.

This chain uses TRBV2 with TRBJ2-7; D unresolved. There are 12 residues in the CDR3. Germline CDR1 reads SNHLY; CDR2 reads FYNNEI. V shed 5 bases and J shed 6 bases, with 11 bases lying between them. The CDR3 here is CASSPLEVEQYF. CDR3 bases: TGTGCCAGCAGTCCCCTAGAGGTCGAGCAGTACTTC.

The chain combines TRBV5-1 with TRBJ1-1; a possible D gene is TRBD1 (6 bases). V shed 3 bases and J shed 6 bases, with 18 bases lying between them. The V gene's germline CDR1 is SGHRS and CDR2 YFSETQ. The CDR3 is 15 amino acids. The CDR3 here is CASSSSGARTAEAFF. The DNA for the CDR3 is TGCGCCAGCAGCTCATCAGGGGCCCGTACCGCTGAAGCTTTCTTT.

The chain joins TRBV19 to TRBJ2-2; weak D call: TRBD1 (6 bases). This CDR3 is 16 amino acids long. Trimming cost V 6 bases and J 6 bases, with 20 bases left between them. Germline assignment: CDR1 LNHDA and CDR2 SQIVND (reference sequence). The chain's CDR3 is CASRTTRDTQPGELFF. Here the CDR3 DNA reads TGTGCCAGTAGAACTACCCGGGACACCCAGCCCGGGGAGCTGTTTTTT. Using reference TRBV19 and TRBJ2-2 for the parts outside the CDR3, the full variable domain is DGGITQSPKYLFRKEGQNVTLSCEQNLNHDAMYWYRQDPGQGLRLIYYSQIVNDFQKGDIAEGYSVSREKKESFPLTVTSAQKNPTAFYLCASRTTRDTQPGELFFGEGSRLTVL.

The chain couples TRBV7-8 to TRBJ1-1, with a weak D call TRBD1 (6 bases). The V gene lost 5 bases and the J gene lost 1 base, with 20 bases spanning the gap. The CDR3 covers 17 residues. Germline V gene sequence: CDR1 SGHVS, CDR2 FQNEAQ. This CDR3 reads CASSPYKGTTKNTEAFF. The CDR3 DNA reads TGTGCCAGCAGCCCATATAAGGGGACAACTAAGAACACTGAAGCTTTCTTT.